A single sample gave rise to the 16 T cell receptor beta chains below, sequenced in a study of shared clonotypes between healthy human individuals. The repertoire was sequenced with immunoSEQ multiplex PCR; TCRdb's copy has only in-frame clones and lacks some. Of 2 million to 3 million clones detected, more than 85% appear once; the ten largest clones hold 0.36%. The sequenced material came from naive CD4+ T cells from PBMCs. As for subset: CD45RA+ positively selected. These receptors were obtained from a man in his late teens or twenties in good health. Some clones in this sample may be carry-over from other donors' samples.

V and J are TRBV12-2 and TRBJ2-3. TRBV12-2 is recorded as a pseudogene. The CDR3 spans 14 residues. This CDR3 reads CASRLEAIPDTQYF. CDR3 bases: TGTGCAAGTCGCTTAGAGGCGATTCCAGATACGCAGTATTTT.

This clone was counted a single time. V gene TRBV2 combines with J gene TRBJ2-7; 8 nucleotides match TRBD1. After removal of 5 bases from V and 11 bases from J, the junction contained 5 bases not matched to a gene. CDR1 is SNHLY, CDR2 FYNNEI, per germline. The CDR3 is 11 amino acids. CDR3 sequence: CASSFGQGKYF. For the CDR3, the DNA is TGTGCCAGCAGTTTCGGACAGGGAAAGTACTTC.

V is TRBV5-4 and J is TRBJ2-2, with TRBD1 as a possible D gene (5 bases). V lost 5 bases to trimming and J lost 2 bases, with 10 bases between them. There are 14 residues in the CDR3. Germline CDR1 is SGHNT and CDR2 is YYREEE (reference sequence). CDR3 sequence reads: CASRVGPNTGELFF. The CDR3, as DNA: TGTGCCAGCAGAGTGGGGCCCAACACCGGGGAGCTGTTTTTT.

The chain combines TRBV4-1 with TRBJ2-1; 7 bases are a match to TRBD2. The trim removed 4 bases at V and 3 bases at J, leaving 9 bases unmatched. Germline loops: CDR1 MGHRA, CDR2 YSYEKL. CDR3 length: 16 residues. In DNA, the CDR3 is TGCGCCAGCAGCCCTCAAGGGCGGGGGAACTACAATGAGCAGTTCTTC. Protein product: CASSPQGRGNYNEQFF.

The gene calls are TRBV6-5 and TRBJ2-3; TRBD1 is a possible D gene (6 bases). This CDR3 region has 16 residues. The germline V and J ends were trimmed by 0 bases and 3 bases, with 13 bases remaining between them. Germline CDR1 reads MNHEY; CDR2 reads SVGAGI. CDR3 sequence reads: CASSYSLGQWTDTQYF. The DNA for the CDR3 is TGTGCCAGCAGTTACTCCCTCGGACAGTGGACAGATACGCAGTATTTT.

The chain links TRBV6-6 to TRBJ1-2; D gene uncertain. Germline CDR1 and CDR2: MNHNY and SVGAGI (reference sequence). The CDR3 is 15 amino acids. Trimming shortened V by 0 bases and J by 4 bases, and 12 bases separated the two germline ends. Here the CDR3 DNA reads TGTGCCAGCAGTTACTCGTTCATGGTGGGCTATGGCTACACCTTC. Translation: CASSYSFMVGYGYTF.

This sequence joins TRBV5-5 and TRBJ1-5, with D hard to call. Germline-derived CDR1 and CDR2 are SGHKS and YYEKEE (reference sequence). The CDR3 extends over 14 amino acids. With 0 bases removed from V and 5 bases from J, the gap between germline ends came to 9 bases. CDR3 sequence reads: CASSLAPDYQPQHF. Written as DNA, the CDR3 is TGTGCCAGCAGCTTGGCGCCAGACTATCAGCCCCAGCATTTT.

The chain carries TRBV15 and TRBJ1-2; D may be TRBD1 (5 bases). Trimming left V 3 bases short and J 4 bases short, with 15 bases between. CDR3 length: 15 residues. Germline values: CDR1 LNHNV, CDR2 YYDKDF (reference sequence). The CDR3 DNA is TGTGCCACCAGCAGCGGGGCTACGCTAATCTATGGCTACACCTTC. Translated, it gives CATSSGATLIYGYTF.

As for this clone: The sample carries other DNA sequences with the same CDR3. This chain links TRBV28 with TRBJ2-5, with D unclear. Germline CDR1 is MDHEN and CDR2 is SYDVKM. The CDR3 totals 12 residues. V was trimmed by 3 bases and J by 1 base, leaving 3 bases between them. CDR3 coding DNA: TGTGCCAGCAGTTTTGGCCAAGAGACCCAGTACTTC. It encodes CASSFGQETQYF.

The chain links TRBV7-9 to TRBJ2-5, with a possible D match to TRBD2 (6 bases). V was cut by 3 bases and J by 2 bases, with 10 bases left in between. The CDR3 sequence is 14 residues long. Germline CDR1 and CDR2: SEHNR and FQNEAQ (reference sequence). The CDR3 DNA is TGTGCCAGCAGCTTCGGACTAAATCAAGAGACCCAGTACTTC. This codes for CASSFGLNQETQYF. Drawing the rest from reference TRBV7-9 and TRBJ2-5, the complete variable domain is DTGVSQNPRHKITKRGQNVTFRCDPISEHNRLYWYRQTLGQGPEFLTYFQNEAQLEKSRLLSDRFSAERPKGSFSTLEIQRTEQGDSAMYLCASSFGLNQETQYFGPGTRLLVL.

The chain is built from TRBV25-1 and TRBJ2-7; TRBD2 matches 9 bases. The CDR3 totals 13 residues. V shed 6 bases and J 4 bases; nucleotides not matched to a gene: 4. CDR1 and CDR2 from the germline V gene are MGHDK and SYGVNS. CDR3 DNA: TGTGCCAGCAGCCGGGCGGGAGGGTACGAGCAGTACTTC. Translated, it gives CASSRAGGYEQYF.

The chain employs TRBV7-6 and TRBJ2-3; D gene uncertain. V lost 5 bases and J lost 0, with 15 bases in between. CDR3 length: 16 residues. Germline CDR1 SGHVS, CDR2 FNYEAQ. CDR3 region: CASSPVWPTSTDTQYF. In nucleotides, the CDR3 is TGTGCCAGCAGCCCCGTTTGGCCTACTAGCACAGATACGCAGTATTTT. Complete variable domain (other parts from reference TRBV7-6 and TRBJ2-3): GAGVSQSPRYKVTKRGQDVALRCDPISGHVSLYWYRQALGQGPEFLTYFNYEAQQDKSGLPNDRFSAERPEGSISTLTIQRTEQRDSAMYRCASSPVWPTSTDTQYFGPGTRLTVL.

The chain carries TRBV5-1 and TRBJ2-3; TRBD2 aligns across 12 bases. CDR1 is SGHRS and CDR2 is YFSETQ in the germline V gene. Germline trimming cut 4 bases from V and 7 bases from J; bases unmatched to any gene: 10. There are 16 residues in the CDR3. For the CDR3, the DNA is TGCGCCAGCAGCCGAGGGACTAGCGGGCCGGGCCATACGCAGTATTTT. Amino acid sequence: CASSRGTSGPGHTQYF.

The chain recombines TRBV5-1 with TRBJ1-1, with 7 bases fitting TRBD1. The CDR3 runs to 14 residues. The V gene end was trimmed by 5 bases and the J gene end by 2 bases; junction bases not matched to a gene: 6. CDR1 and CDR2 from the germline V gene are SGHRS and YFSETQ. CDR3 region: CASRYRGDNTEAFF. CDR3 nucleotide sequence: TGCGCCAGCAGATACAGGGGCGATAACACTGAAGCTTTCTTT.

The V call is TRBV27, the J call TRBJ2-5; D gene ambiguous. The germline CDR1 and CDR2 sequences are MNHEY and SMNVEV (reference sequence). V was trimmed by 3 bases and J by 6 bases, leaving 17 bases between them. CDR3 length: 15 residues. CDR3 coding DNA: TGTGCCAGCAGTTTTTTGAGCAGCCGACCCCAGACCCAGTACTTC. Protein sequence: CASSFLSSRPQTQYF.

This clone was detected once. The sample carries other DNA sequences with the same CDR3. The rearrangement joins TRBV6-5 to TRBJ2-5, with 7 positions matching TRBD2. The CDR3 has 12 residues. The V gene end was trimmed by 6 bases and the J gene end by 4 bases; junction bases not matched to a gene: 2. CDR1 and CDR2 from the germline V gene are MNHEY and SVGAGI. The CDR3: CASRGLRETQYF. The CDR3 DNA is TGTGCCAGCAGGGGACTAAGAGAGACCCAGTACTTC.